The next 28 T cell receptor beta chains were all read from a single sample in a study of T cell clonotyping in hematopoietic cell transplantation. Assay used: immunoSEQ multiplex PCR; TCRdb lists only in-frame clones, some missing. The sample comprises more than 10,000 clones, 75% to 95% of which are singletons, and 0.95% to 1.5% rests with the top ten. The sequenced sample consisted of peripheral blood mononuclear cells. These receptors were obtained from a man aged 25 to 40 in good health. Some clones in this sample may be carry-over from other donors' samples.

The chain carries TRBV2 and TRBJ2-5; 7 bases align to TRBD1. Unmatched junction bases numbered 2, after V lost 5 bases and J lost 2 bases. Germline CDR1 and CDR2: SNHLY and FYNNEI. The CDR3 is made up of 13 amino acids. CDR3: CASSRDSQETQYF. The CDR3 nucleotides are TGTGCCAGCAGTCGGGACAGTCAAGAGACCCAGTACTTC.

The rearrangement joins TRBV6-6 to TRBJ1-2; the match to TRBD1 covers 7 bases. Unmatched junction bases numbered 9, after V lost 6 bases and J lost 5 bases. CDR1 is MNHNY and CDR2 is SVGAGI in the germline V gene (reference sequence). The CDR3 spans 14 residues. CDR3 sequence: CASSQGVSGYGYTF. Here the CDR3 DNA reads TGTGCCAGCAGCCAGGGGGTCTCGGGGTATGGCTACACCTTC.

The chain links TRBV2 to TRBJ2-2; 7 bases match TRBD1. This CDR3 has 15 residues. With V trimmed by 7 bases and J by 0 bases, 5 bases remained unmatched. Germline loops: CDR1 SNHLY, CDR2 FYNNEI. CDR3 protein: CASIGTVANTGELFF. Here the CDR3 DNA reads TGTGCCAGCATCGGGACAGTGGCGAACACCGGGGAGCTGTTTTTT.

V gene TRBV6-1 combines with J gene TRBJ2-5; no definite D call. V shed 6 bases and J shed 2 bases, with 13 bases lying between them. The germline V gene has CDR1 MNHNS and CDR2 SASEGT. The CDR3 totals 14 residues. The CDR3 DNA reads as TGTGCCAGCAGCCCCGGTCCCTTTCAAGAGACCCAGTACTTC. Amino acid sequence: CASSPGPFQETQYF.

V gene TRBV7-8 combines with J gene TRBJ1-5; D not resolved. Germline assignment: CDR1 SGHVS and CDR2 FQNEAQ. The CDR3 has 15 amino acids. V gave up 7 bases and J gave up 0 bases, with 13 bases separating them. CDR3 nucleotides: TGTGCCAGCACCCTCGCCCCGTATAGCAATCAGCCCCAGCATTTT. This encodes CASTLAPYSNQPQHF.

The V and J genes are TRBV6-5 and TRBJ2-3, with D possibly matching TRBD1 (6 bases). This CDR3 has 15 residues. Per the germline V gene, CDR1 is MNHEY and CDR2 is SVGAGI. Trimming left V 8 bases short and J 0 bases short, with 15 bases between. The CDR3 DNA is TGTGCCAGCGGAGAGACAGGTTCTAGCACAGATACGCAGTATTTT. This codes for CASGETGSSTDTQYF.

The chain employs TRBV7-8 and TRBJ2-7; D might be TRBD1 or TRBD2, each matching 5 bases. Germline assignment: CDR1 SGHVS and CDR2 FQNEAQ. Deletions cut 3 bases from V and 4 bases from J, with 22 bases between. This CDR3 contains 17 residues. CDR3 DNA sequence: TGTGCCAGCAGCTTCCTCTGGGGCCAGACTGGGGGTTACGAGCAGTACTTC. It is translated as CASSFLWGQTGGYEQYF.

The chain combines TRBV11-2 with TRBJ1-2; TRBD1 matches 8 bases. The V segment lost 0 bases and the J segment 7 bases; nucleotides outside the gene matches: 16. The CDR3 contains 18 residues. CDR1 is SGHAT, CDR2 FQNNGV, per germline. The CDR3: CASSLESNDRGLMLGYTF. DNA for the CDR3: TGTGCCAGCAGCTTAGAATCCAACGACAGGGGCCTCATGCTTGGCTACACCTTC.

The CDR3 region has the DNA TGTGCCAGCAGTCCCTCAGCGGGAGCCCCCTACAATGAGCAGTTCTTC. The encoded protein is CASSPSAGAPYNEQFF. The genes are TRBV27 and TRBJ2-1, with 8 positions matching TRBD2. The CDR3 is 16 amino acids. Germline-derived CDR1 and CDR2 are MNHEY and SMNVEV (reference sequence). The J segment lost 2 bases and the V segment lost 5 bases, leaving 8 bases of the junction unmatched.

The gene calls are TRBV10-1 and TRBJ2-3; D unclear. V was cut by 4 bases and J by 0 bases, with 8 bases left in between. The CDR3 sequence is 14 residues long. In germline, CDR1 is WNHNN, CDR2 SYGVQD (reference sequence). The CDR3 bases are TGCGCCAGCAGTGGCCTGGCCAGCACAGATACGCAGTATTTT. Translated, it gives CASSGLASTDTQYF.

Worth noting for this clone: A junction end diverges from the germline sequence, so it may reflect a read error. The chain combines TRBV15 with TRBJ1-4, with D perhaps matching TRBD1 (6 bases). The CDR3 has 12 amino acids. Germline CDR1 and CDR2: LNHNV and YYDKDF (reference sequence). The DNA of the CDR3 is TGTGCCACCAGCAGAGATCGGACGGGACACGACTTT. This sequence encodes CATSRDRTGHDF.

The rearrangement joins TRBV9 to TRBJ1-2; 11 bases fit TRBD1. The CDR3 covers 14 residues. The germline CDR1 and CDR2 sequences are SGDLS and YYNGEE. Trimming cost V 6 bases and J 8 bases; bases outside gene matches: 9. CDR3 amino acids: CASTAGTGGSGYTF. CDR3 DNA sequence: TGTGCCAGCACCGCCGGGACAGGGGGTTCAGGCTACACCTTC.

This rearrangement joins TRBV18 to TRBJ1-5; 7 bases fit TRBD1. Losses at the gene ends were 0 bases for V and 2 bases for J; bases not matched to a gene: 1. The germline CDR1 and CDR2 sequences are KGHSH and LQKENI. The CDR3 runs to 15 residues. The CDR3 loop is CASSPPGTGNQPQHF. The CDR3 DNA follows: TGTGCCAGCTCACCACCCGGGACAGGCAATCAGCCCCAGCATTTT. The full variable domain, completed using reference TRBV18 and TRBJ1-5, is NAGVMQNPRHLVRRRGQEARLRCSPMKGHSHVYWYRQLPEEGLKFMVYLQKENIIDESGMPKERFSAEFPKEGPSILRIQQVVRGDSAAYFCASSPPGTGNQPQHFGDGTRLSIL.

The V gene is TRBV20-1, the J gene TRBJ2-3, with unresolved D. The CDR3 has 11 amino acids. Trimming stripped 6 bases from V and 7 bases from J, with 11 bases between. Germline assignment: CDR1 DFQATT and CDR2 SNEGSKA (reference sequence). The CDR3 bases are TGCAGTGCCAAGCAGACAAATACGCAGTATTTT. This translates into CSAKQTNTQYF.

V gene TRBV9 combines with J gene TRBJ1-1; D not resolved. In germline, CDR1 is SGDLS, CDR2 YYNGEE. The V gene lost 3 bases and the J gene lost 0 bases, with 9 bases spanning the gap. The CDR3 sequence is 14 residues long. CDR3 DNA sequence: TGTGCCAGCAGCGCCGTGGTCGTGAACACTGAAGCTTTCTTT. The encoded protein is CASSAVVVNTEAFF. Full variable domain (missing parts from reference TRBV9 and TRBJ1-1): DSGVTQTPKHLITATGQRVTLRCSPRSGDLSVYWYQQSLDQGLQFLIQYYNGEERAKGNILERFSAQQFPDLHSELNLSSLELGDSALYFCASSAVVVNTEAFFGQGTRLTVV.

The chain joins TRBV2 to TRBJ2-5, with TRBD2 identical over 7 bases. Germline V gene sequence: CDR1 SNHLY, CDR2 FYNNEI. Trimming removed 4 bases from V and 1 base from J; junction bases left unmatched: 9. The CDR3 is 16 amino acids. The CDR3 loop is CASSVAGGSLQETQYF. The CDR3 DNA follows: TGTGCCAGCAGTGTAGCCGGGGGGTCCCTCCAAGAGACCCAGTACTTC.

This rearrangement joins TRBV30 to TRBJ2-5; D might be TRBD1 (5 bases). Per the germline V gene, CDR1 is GTSNPN and CDR2 is SVGIG (reference sequence). V was clipped by 4 bases and J by 1 base, with 22 bases between them. The CDR3 loop spans 17 amino acids. The CDR3 region has the DNA TGTGCCTGGAACGGAAGACTCTTTCTCCAGGGCCAAGAGACCCAGTACTTC. Amino acid sequence: CAWNGRLFLQGQETQYF.

The chain couples TRBV27 to TRBJ2-3; weak D call: TRBD2 (5 bases). This CDR3 region has 14 residues. The V end was cut by 4 bases, the J end by 0 bases, with 8 bases between. The germline CDR1 and CDR2 sequences are MNHEY and SMNVEV (reference sequence). The CDR3 loop reads CASSSWESTDTQYF. Here the CDR3 DNA reads TGTGCCAGCAGTTCCTGGGAGAGCACAGATACGCAGTATTTT.

This rearrangement joins TRBV5-1 to TRBJ2-7; TRBD2 agrees at 10 bases. The trim removed 7 bases at V and 0 bases at J, leaving 4 bases unmatched. Looked up from germline, CDR1 is SGHRS and CDR2 is YFSETQ. The CDR3 length is 14 residues. The CDR3 protein is CASRLAGYSYEQYF. Written as DNA, the CDR3 is TGCGCCAGCCGACTAGCGGGTTACTCCTACGAGCAGTACTTC.

J is TRBJ1-5 and V is TRBV2; weak D call: TRBD1 (5 bases). The CDR3 length is 14 residues. The germline V gene has CDR1 SNHLY and CDR2 FYNNEI. Trimming cost V 6 bases and J 6 bases, with 15 bases left between them. The CDR3 DNA follows: TGTGCCAGCAGCGGGATGGGGGACGGTCAGCCCCAGCATTTT. It translates to CASSGMGDGQPQHF.

The chain couples TRBV7-2 to TRBJ2-1; TRBD2 aligns across 12 bases. V lost 1 base, J lost 4 bases, and 2 bases stayed unmatched. Germline CDR1 reads SGHTA; CDR2 reads FQGNSA. CDR3 length equals 16 residues. As DNA, the CDR3 is TGTGCCAGCAGCTTAGAAACTAGCGGGAGGTACAATGAGCAGTTCTTC. This translates into CASSLETSGRYNEQFF.

The chain recombines TRBV5-1 with TRBJ1-3; D not certain. The CDR3 consists of 11 residues. Germline V CDR1 and CDR2: SGHRS, YFSETQ. Trimming stripped 6 bases from V and 0 bases from J, with 1 base between. The CDR3 region has the DNA TGCGCCAGCACCTCTGGAAACACCATATATTTT. Translating gives CASTSGNTIYF.

The genes are TRBV9 and TRBJ1-2; 12 positions agree with TRBD1. This CDR3 has 14 amino acids. Trimming cost V 0 bases and J 8 bases; bases outside gene matches: 2. Per the germline V gene, CDR1 is SGDLS and CDR2 is YYNGEE. The CDR3 nucleotides read TGTGCCAGCAGCGTAGTGGGGACAGGGGGCGGCTACACCTTC. This gives the protein CASSVVGTGGGYTF.

This chain joins TRBV7-9 and TRBJ2-5, with D hard to call. The CDR3 runs 13 residues. CDR1 SEHNR and CDR2 FQNEAQ come from the germline V gene (reference sequence). V gave up 1 base and J gave up 2 bases, with 5 bases separating them. The chain's CDR3 is CASSLDVQETQYF. The CDR3 DNA reads TGTGCCAGCAGCTTAGACGTACAAGAGACCCAGTACTTC.

This clone was counted once. This sequence joins TRBV4-2 and TRBJ2-3, with 8 bases matching TRBD1. V was pared by 0 bases and J by 5 bases, with 7 bases of the junction left unmatched. CDR1 LGHNA and CDR2 YNFKEQ come from the germline V gene. CDR3 length: 16 amino acids. CDR3 residues: CASSQEAGGAEDTQYF. CDR3 sequence (DNA): TGTGCCAGCAGCCAAGAGGCAGGGGGCGCGGAAGATACGCAGTATTTT.

The chain combines TRBV11-1 with TRBJ2-7, with D possibly called TRBD1 or TRBD2 (5 bases each). The CDR3 is 15 amino acids. V was pared by 5 bases and J by 2 bases, with 16 bases between. Germline values: CDR1 SGHAT, CDR2 FQDESV (reference sequence). The CDR3: CASSPIEGRTYEQYF. In DNA form, the CDR3 reads TGTGCCAGCAGCCCCATAGAGGGACGGACCTACGAGCAGTACTTC.

The chain combines TRBV14 with TRBJ2-5, with D perhaps matching TRBD1 (5 bases). Between the trimmed V and J ends, which lost 1 base and 13 bases, there was a span of 10 bases. The CDR3 covers 11 residues. Germline CDR1 reads SGHDN; CDR2 reads FVKESK. CDR3: CASSQGGVRYF. CDR3 nucleotides: TGTGCCAGCAGCCAAGGGGGCGTTAGGTACTTC.

The gene calls are TRBV6-1 and TRBJ1-2, with D perhaps matching TRBD1 (5 bases). This CDR3 spans 15 amino acids. The germline CDR1 and CDR2 sequences are MNHNS and SASEGT. Trimming pared 5 bases from V and 8 bases from J, leaving 21 bases between. This CDR3 is CASSPSGGLWSGYTF. DNA of the CDR3: TGTGCCAGCAGTCCAAGTGGGGGTCTATGGTCGGGCTACACCTTC.